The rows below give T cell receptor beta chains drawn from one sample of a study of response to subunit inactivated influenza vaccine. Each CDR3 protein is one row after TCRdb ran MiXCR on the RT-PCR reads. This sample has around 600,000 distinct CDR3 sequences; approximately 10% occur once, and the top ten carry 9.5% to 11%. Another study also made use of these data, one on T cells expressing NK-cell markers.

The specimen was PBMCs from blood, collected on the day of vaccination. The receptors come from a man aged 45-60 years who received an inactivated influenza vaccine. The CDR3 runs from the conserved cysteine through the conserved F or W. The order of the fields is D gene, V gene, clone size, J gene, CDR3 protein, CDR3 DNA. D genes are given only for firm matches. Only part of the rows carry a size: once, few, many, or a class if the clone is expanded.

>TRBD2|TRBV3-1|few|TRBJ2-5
CASSEPWTSAQETQYF
TGTGCCAGCAGCGAACCTTGGACTAGCGCACAAGAGACCCAGTACTTC
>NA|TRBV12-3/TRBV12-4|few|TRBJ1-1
CASGPRTEAFF
TGTGCCAGCGGCCCTCGGACTGAAGCTTTCTTT
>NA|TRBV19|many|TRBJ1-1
CASSSKGNTEAFF
TGTGCCAGTAGTAGTAAGGGGAACACTGAAGCTTTCTTT
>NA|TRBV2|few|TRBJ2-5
CASSGPGWPEHLGQETQYF
TGTGCCAGCAGCGGTCCCGGATGGCCAGAACACCTAGGCCAAGAGACCCAGTACTTC
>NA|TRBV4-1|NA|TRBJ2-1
CASSQEGYNEQFF
TGCGCCAGCAGCCAAGAGGGGTACAATGAGCAGTTCTTC
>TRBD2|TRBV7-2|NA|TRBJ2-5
CASSRPGLAGETQYF
TGTGCCAGCAGCCGACCGGGACTAGCGGGAGAGACCCAGTACTTC
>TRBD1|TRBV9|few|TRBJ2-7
CASSMSRDSEQYF
TGTGCCAGCAGCATGTCCCGGGACAGCGAGCAGTACTTC
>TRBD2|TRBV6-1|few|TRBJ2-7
CASSPHGGFQSEQYF
TGTGCCAGCAGTCCCCACGGGGGGTTTCAGAGCGAGCAGTACTTC
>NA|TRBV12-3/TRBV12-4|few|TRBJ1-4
CASSLWGTNEKLFF
TGTGCCAGCAGTTTGTGGGGGACTAATGAAAAACTGTTTTTT
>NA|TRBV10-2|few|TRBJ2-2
CASSPGNGATGELFF
TGCGCCAGCAGCCCCGGGAATGGCGCCACCGGGGAGCTGTTTTTT
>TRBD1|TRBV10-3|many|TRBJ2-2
CAISNRGMELFF
TGTGCCATCAGTAACAGGGGAATGGAGCTGTTTTTT
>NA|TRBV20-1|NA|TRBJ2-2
CSASPNTGELFF
TGCAGTGCTAGCCCCAACACCGGGGAGCTGTTTTTT
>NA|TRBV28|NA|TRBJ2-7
CASSRVYEQYF
TGTGCCAGCAGTAGGGTCTACGAGCAGTACTTC
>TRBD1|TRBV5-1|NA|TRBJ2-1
CASSLDYRGAEQFF
TGCGCCAGCAGCTTGGATTACAGGGGAGCTGAGCAGTTCTTC
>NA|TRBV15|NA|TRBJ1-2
CATSRAGSSYGYTF
TGTGCCACCAGCAGAGCTGGCAGTAGCTATGGCTACACCTTC
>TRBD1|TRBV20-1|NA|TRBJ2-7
CSASGQAYEQYF
TGCAGTGCTTCGGGACAGGCCTACGAGCAGTACTTC
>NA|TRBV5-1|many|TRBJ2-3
CASSLVSADTQYF
TGCGCCAGCAGCTTGGTCTCGGCAGATACGCAGTATTTT
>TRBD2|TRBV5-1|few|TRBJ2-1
CASSLVTSGSGEQFF
TGCGCCAGCAGCTTAGTGACTAGCGGGAGTGGTGAGCAGTTCTTC
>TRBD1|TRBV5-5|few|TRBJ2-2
CASSLVVDRGLGTGELFF
TGTGCCAGCAGCTTGGTTGTGGACAGGGGGTTGGGCACCGGGGAGCTGTTTTTT
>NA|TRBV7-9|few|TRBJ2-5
CASSSGPFQETQYF
TGTGCCAGCAGCTCGGGACCGTTCCAAGAGACCCAGTACTTC
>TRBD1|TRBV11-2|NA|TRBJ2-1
CASSPARTGRNEQFF
TGTGCCAGCAGCCCCGCCCGGACAGGGCGCAATGAGCAGTTCTTC
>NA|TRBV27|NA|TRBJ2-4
CASSLSDSLAKNIQYF
TGTGCCAGCAGTTTATCCGACAGCCTAGCCAAAAACATTCAGTACTTC
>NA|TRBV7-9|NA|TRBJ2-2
CASSFYPGELFF
TGTGCCAGCAGCTTCTACCCCGGGGAGCTGTTTTTT
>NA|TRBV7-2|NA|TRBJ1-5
CASSLVRGPQHF
TGTGCCAGCAGCTTAGTCAGGGGGCCCCAGCATTTT
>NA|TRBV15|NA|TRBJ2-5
CATRSGQKETQYF
TGTGCCACCAGGTCGGGGCAGAAAGAGACCCAGTACTTC
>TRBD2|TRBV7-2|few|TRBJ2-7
CASSFTSGRNYEQYF
TGTGCCAGCAGCTTCACTAGCGGCAGAAACTACGAGCAGTACTTC
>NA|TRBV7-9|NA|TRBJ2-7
CASSFYRGGYEQYF
TGTGCCAGCAGCTTCTACAGGGGAGGCTACGAGCAGTACTTC
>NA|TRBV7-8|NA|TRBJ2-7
CASSYFPGRSSYEQYF
TGTGCCAGCAGCTATTTCCCGGGACGGTCTTCCTACGAGCAGTACTTC
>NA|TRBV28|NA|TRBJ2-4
CASSLPLAKNIQYF
TGTGCCAGCAGCCTCCCGTTGGCCAAAAACATTCAGTACTTC
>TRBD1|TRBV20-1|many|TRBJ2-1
CSARKGASYNEQFF
TGCAGTGCTAGAAAGGGGGCCTCCTACAATGAGCAGTTCTTC
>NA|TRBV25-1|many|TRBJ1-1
CASTEGTEAFF
TGTGCCAGCACAGAAGGGACTGAAGCTTTCTTT
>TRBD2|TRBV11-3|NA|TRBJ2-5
CASSLDLLAGGKETQYF
TGTGCCAGCAGCTTAGATCTGTTAGCGGGCGGCAAAGAGACCCAGTACTTC
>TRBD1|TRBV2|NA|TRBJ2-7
CASFPGGRNEQYF
TGTGCCAGCTTTCCAGGGGGTAGAAACGAGCAGTACTTC
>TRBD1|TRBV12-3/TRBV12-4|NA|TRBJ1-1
CASSLTPGTGNTEAFF
TGTGCCAGCAGTTTGACACCCGGGACAGGGAACACTGAAGCTTTCTTT
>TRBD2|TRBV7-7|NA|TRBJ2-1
CASSLEQRGEQFF
TGTGCTAGCAGCTTGGAACAGCGGGGGGAGCAGTTCTTC
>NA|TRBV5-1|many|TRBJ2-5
CASSLVGQRQETQYF
TGCGCCAGCAGCTTGGTCGGACAGAGACAAGAGACCCAGTACTTC
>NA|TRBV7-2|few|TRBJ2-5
CASSLASGPQETQYF
TGTGCCAGCAGCTTAGCCTCGGGACCCCAAGAGACCCAGTACTTC
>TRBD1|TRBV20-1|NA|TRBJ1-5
CSAAGTANQPQHF
TGCAGTGCAGCCGGGACAGCCAATCAGCCCCAGCATTTT
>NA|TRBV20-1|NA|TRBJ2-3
CSARSTGADTQYF
TGCAGTGCTAGGTCGACTGGCGCAGATACGCAGTATTTT
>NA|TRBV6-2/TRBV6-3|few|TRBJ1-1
CASIPGVGTEAFF
TGTGCCAGCATTCCAGGAGTAGGAACTGAAGCTTTCTTT
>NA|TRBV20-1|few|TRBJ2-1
CSAQRSPGEQFF
TGCAGTGCCCAGCGGAGTCCCGGTGAGCAGTTCTTC
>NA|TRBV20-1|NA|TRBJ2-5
CSARASGVETQYF
TGCAGTGCTAGAGCGTCGGGAGTAGAGACCCAGTACTTC
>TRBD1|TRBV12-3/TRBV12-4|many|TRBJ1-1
CASSPGQAWGNTEAFF
TGTGCCAGCAGTCCTGGACAGGCCTGGGGGAACACTGAAGCTTTCTTT
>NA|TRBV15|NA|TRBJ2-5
CATSRDLGSPQYF
TGTGCCACCAGCAGAGATCTCGGGTCTCCCCAGTACTTC
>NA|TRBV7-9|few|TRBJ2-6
CASSLDGLGANVLTF
TGTGCCAGCAGCTTAGACGGACTGGGGGCCAACGTCCTGACTTTC
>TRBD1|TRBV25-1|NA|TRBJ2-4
CASSATGKNIQYF
TGTGCCAGCAGTGCGACAGGGAAAAACATTCAGTACTTC
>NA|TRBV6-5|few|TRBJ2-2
CASRTGSGELFF
TGTGCCAGCAGAACGGGATCCGGGGAGCTGTTTTTT
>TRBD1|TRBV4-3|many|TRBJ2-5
CASSQDGTGAQETQYF
TGCGCCAGCAGCCAAGACGGGACAGGGGCGCAAGAGACCCAGTACTTC
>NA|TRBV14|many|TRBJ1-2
CASSQAYYGYTF
TGTGCCAGCAGCCAAGCTTACTATGGCTACACCTTC
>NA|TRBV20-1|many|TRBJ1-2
CSAQGRGNYGYTF
TGCAGTGCCCAGGGGAGGGGTAACTATGGCTACACCTTC
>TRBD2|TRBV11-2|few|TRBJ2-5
CASSPGRAETQYF
TGTGCCAGCAGCCCAGGGAGGGCAGAGACCCAGTACTTC
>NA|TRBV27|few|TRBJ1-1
CASSFRAANTEAFF
TGTGCCAGCAGTTTTCGGGCGGCGAACACTGAAGCTTTCTTT
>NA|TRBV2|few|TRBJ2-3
CASMSGPDTQYF
TGTGCAAGCATGAGCGGGCCAGATACGCAGTATTTT
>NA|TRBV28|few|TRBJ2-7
CASSTIMEQYF
TGTGCCAGCAGCACTATAATGGAGCAGTACTTC
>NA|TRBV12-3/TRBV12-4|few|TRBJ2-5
CASSFQAGGGETQYF
TGTGCCAGCAGTTTTCAGGCAGGGGGAGGAGAGACCCAGTACTTC
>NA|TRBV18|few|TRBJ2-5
CASSPKPWQRPSQETQYF
TGTGCCAGCTCACCAAAACCTTGGCAACGACCGTCTCAAGAGACCCAGTACTTC